Below are 2 T cell receptor beta chains sequenced from a single sample in a study of sequential checkpoint blockade in melanoma. Clones were read by immunoSEQ multiplex PCR, and TCRdb kept only the in-frame ones, dropping some. The data hold 10,000 or so clones, with 55% to 85% observed a single time. Treatment denoted: randomized to nivolumab then ipilimumab (arm A) or the reverse (arm B). The sequencing used CD8+ T cells sorted from blood (inferred from file names), collected from a patient given nivolumab and ipilimumab in sequence. These receptors were obtained from a human donor with melanoma.

The chain links TRBV27 to TRBJ1-2, with 8 bases fitting TRBD1. This CDR3 has 18 residues. With V trimmed by 5 bases and J by 4 bases, 18 bases remained unmatched. Germline V gene data show CDR1 as MNHEY and CDR2 as SMNVEV (reference sequence). In DNA form, the CDR3 reads TGTGCCAGCAGTCACAGCTGGGACAGGACCTCCATGGCCTATGGCTACACCTTC. The encoded protein is CASSHSWDRTSMAYGYTF.

The CDR3 DNA reads TGCAGCGTTGCCCCTAGCGGGGGTACCGGGGAGCTGTTTTTT. This translates into CSVAPSGGTGELFF. The chain combines TRBV29-1 with TRBJ2-2; TRBD2 agrees at 10 bases. This CDR3 contains 14 residues. Germline V CDR1 and CDR2: SQVTM, ANQGSEA. Germline trimming cut 4 bases from V and 5 bases from J; bases unmatched to any gene: 4.